Shown below are 30 T cell receptor beta chains from a single sample sequenced in a study of vaccination effects on CD4 cells after COVID-19. Within the ViraFEST assay, antigen-specific CD4+ T cells underwent expansion with viral peptide pools prior to sequencing. The culture ran for 10 days, and then CD4+ T cells were isolated. Either the BNT162b2 or mRNA-1273 vaccine was given to participants in two doses. TCRdb keeps only in-frame clones here, not all; method: immunoSEQ multiplex PCR. Of roughly 70,000 clones in the sample, about 80% are singletons; the top ten hold 0.75% to 1%. Their antigens remain unidentified. The sample was CD4+ T cells from PBMCs cultured with HCoV-OC43 spike peptides, taken after COVID-19 vaccination. Noted subset: HCoV-OC43 spike overlapping peptide pool stimulation. The source of these receptors is a human donor who received a COVID-19 vaccine.

V gene TRBV5-5 combines with J gene TRBJ1-6; weak D call: TRBD1 (5 bases). V was clipped by 0 bases and J by 8 bases, with 12 bases between them. The CDR3 extends over 15 amino acids. In germline, CDR1 is SGHKS, CDR2 YYEKEE (reference sequence). In DNA form, the CDR3 reads TGTGCCAGCAGCTTGGGGTTAGGGGTGGATTCACCCCTCCACTTT. Residues: CASSLGLGVDSPLHF.

The chain joins TRBV9 to TRBJ2-5, with D uncertain. There are 15 residues in the CDR3. Trimming removed 4 bases from V and 4 bases from J, with 17 bases in between. The germline gives CDR1 SGDLS, CDR2 YYNGEE. CDR3 DNA: TGTGCCAGCAGCTCCCTGGCGGCAGTGGGAGAGACCCAGTACTTC. It codes for CASSSLAAVGETQYF. Full variable domain (rest looked up from reference TRBV9 and TRBJ2-5): DSGVTQTPKHLITATGQRVTLRCSPRSGDLSVYWYQQSLDQGLQFLIQYYNGEERAKGNILERFSAQQFPDLHSELNLSSLELGDSALYFCASSSLAAVGETQYFGPGTRLLVL.

This sequence joins TRBV6-5 and TRBJ1-6; D gene unclear. Between the trimmed V and J ends, which lost 6 bases and 8 bases, there was a span of 11 bases. The CDR3 sequence is 13 residues long. Germline loops: CDR1 MNHEY, CDR2 SVGAGI. The CDR3 is CASRRNMYSPLHF. The CDR3 coding sequence is TGTGCCAGCAGACGGAACATGTATTCACCCCTCCACTTT.

The rearrangement uses TRBV5-4 and TRBJ2-5, with D perhaps TRBD1 (6 bases). The CDR3 length is 15 residues. Trimming took off 4 bases at V and 2 bases at J, with 15 bases between the two ends. Germline CDR1 reads SGHNT; CDR2 reads YYREEE (reference sequence). The CDR3 DNA is TGTGCCAGCAGCCACTCCGGGACAACACAAGAGACCCAGTACTTC. It translates to CASSHSGTTQETQYF.

This chain uses TRBV7-2 with TRBJ1-5; 7 positions agree with TRBD1. V lost 5 bases, J lost 5 bases, and 6 bases stayed unmatched. The CDR3 consists of 14 residues. In germline, CDR1 is SGHTA, CDR2 FQGNSA. CDR3 sequence (DNA): TGTGCCAGCAGCCCGGACAGGCGATATCAGCCCCAGCATTTT. Its protein product is CASSPDRRYQPQHF.

CDR3 nucleotides: TGTGCCAGCAGCCAAGAAGAGGGGGCTTGGGAGACCCAGTACTTC. Its translation is CASSQEEGAWETQYF. The J gene is TRBJ2-5, the V gene TRBV14; 7 bases match TRBD1. Trimming cost V 0 bases and J 5 bases; bases outside gene matches: 6. Per germline, CDR1 SGHDN and CDR2 FVKESK. CDR3 length: 15 amino acids.

This clone occurred once. This chain uses TRBV12-3 or TRBV12-4 with TRBJ1-5; D call uncertain. The CDR3 contains 13 residues. The V end was cut by 8 bases, the J end by 4 bases, with 12 bases between. The CDR3 protein is CASATDRNQPQHF. As DNA, the CDR3 is TGTGCCAGCGCCACGGACCGAAATCAGCCCCAGCATTTT.

The gene calls are TRBV7-2 and TRBJ1-1; D ambiguous. Per germline, CDR1 SGHTA and CDR2 FQGNSA. Trimming left V 5 bases short and J 4 bases short, with 26 bases between. The CDR3 has 18 amino acids. In nucleotides, the CDR3 is TGTGCCAGCAGCCCACCGGCCGGACGTTCCGTTTGGGTCACTGAAGCTTTCTTT. It translates to CASSPPAGRSVWVTEAFF.

This chain connects TRBV9 to TRBJ1-6; a possible D gene is TRBD1 (5 bases). The V gene lost 4 bases and the J gene lost 9 bases, with 11 bases spanning the gap. The germline V gene encodes CDR1 SGDLS and CDR2 YYNGEE. This CDR3 has 13 amino acids. CDR3 loop: CASSTTDSSPLHF. CDR3 DNA: TGTGCCAGCAGCACTACCGACAGTTCACCCCTCCACTTT. The whole variable domain, remainder taken from reference TRBV9 and TRBJ1-6, is DSGVTQTPKHLITATGQRVTLRCSPRSGDLSVYWYQQSLDQGLQFLIQYYNGEERAKGNILERFSAQQFPDLHSELNLSSLELGDSALYFCASSTTDSSPLHFGNGTRLTVT.

The gene calls are TRBV6-5 and TRBJ1-3; 10 nucleotides align to TRBD1. V trimming: 2 bases; J trimming: 4 bases; junction bases outside the gene matches: 5. The CDR3 runs to 16 residues. Germline V gene sequence: CDR1 MNHEY, CDR2 SVGAGI. In nucleotides, the CDR3 is TGTGCCAGCAGTTACCTCCGGACAGGGGGAGGAAACACCATATATTTT. Its translation is CASSYLRTGGGNTIYF.

J is TRBJ2-1 and V is TRBV5-1; no clear D gene. V shed 2 bases and J shed 10 bases, with 13 bases lying between them. The CDR3 totals 13 residues. Germline loops: CDR1 SGHRS, CDR2 YFSETQ. CDR3 residues: CASSFSGEGEQFF. CDR3 coding DNA: TGCGCCAGCAGCTTTTCAGGAGAAGGGGAGCAGTTCTTC.

The V call is TRBV28, the J call TRBJ2-1; D is unresolved. The length of the CDR3 is 12 residues. The V end lost 2 bases, the J end lost 4 bases, and 3 bases lay between the germline ends. The germline V gene has CDR1 MDHEN and CDR2 SYDVKM. DNA for the CDR3: TGTGCCAGCAGTTTACAATACAATGAGCAGTTCTTC. This gives the protein CASSLQYNEQFF. Full variable domain (missing parts from reference TRBV28 and TRBJ2-1): DVKVTQSSRYLVKRTGEKVFLECVQDMDHENMFWYRQDPGLGLRLIYFSYDVKMKEKGDIPEGYSVSREKKERFSLILESASTNQTSMYLCASSLQYNEQFFGPGTRLTVL.

This clone showed up just a few times. The chain has TRBV19 and TRBJ2-5; 8 bases map to TRBD1. This CDR3 region has 14 residues. V shed 2 bases and J 5 bases; nucleotides not matched to a gene: 4. CDR1 LNHDA and CDR2 SQIVND come from the germline V gene (reference sequence). This CDR3 is CASSIQGARETQYF. CDR3 DNA sequence: TGTGCCAGTAGTATACAGGGGGCCAGGGAGACCCAGTACTTC.

This sequence joins TRBV21-1 and TRBJ1-2; whether TRBD1, the table's D call, matches the DNA was not checked. TRBV21-1 is designated a pseudogene. The CDR3 has 19 amino acids. Here the CDR3 reads CASDLQRIFRGSRSYGYTF. The CDR3 DNA reads as TGTGCCAGCGACCTTCAAAGGATTTTCAGGGGGTCACGGAGCTATGGCTACACCTTC.

The chain has TRBV7-8 and TRBJ2-7; 7 nucleotides align to TRBD1. In germline, CDR1 is SGHVS, CDR2 FQNEAQ. Trimming took 5 bases from V and 3 from J; bases not matched to a gene: 10. The CDR3 spans 15 residues. The CDR3 sequence: CASSRTRQGGYEQYV. In nucleotides, the CDR3 is TGTGCCAGCAGCCGCACCCGACAGGGTGGCTACGAGCAGTACGTC.

The J gene is TRBJ2-2, the V gene TRBV27, with TRBD1 matching over 9 bases. After removal of 2 bases from V and 0 bases from J, the junction contained 4 bases not matched to a gene. The CDR3 is 17 amino acids. Germline loops: CDR1 MNHEY, CDR2 SMNVEV (reference sequence). The CDR3 reads CASSLRGQGANTGELFF. CDR3 nucleotide sequence: TGTGCCAGCAGTTTACGGGGACAGGGAGCGAACACCGGGGAGCTGTTTTTT.

In the case of this clone: At the DNA level, this CDR3 is encoded by other sequences in the same sample as well. V and J are TRBV18 and TRBJ2-5; 11 bases fit TRBD2. Germline lookup yields CDR1 KGHSH and CDR2 LQKENI. J was trimmed by 4 bases and V by 0 bases; bases with no gene match: 4. This CDR3 spans 16 amino acids. Written as DNA, the CDR3 is TGTGCCAGCTCACCACCCGGGCTAGCGGGGGGAGAGACCCAGTACTTC. Protein sequence: CASSPPGLAGGETQYF.

This chain uses TRBV3-1 (or the pseudogene TRBV3-2) with TRBJ2-3, with 7 bases lining up with TRBD1. This CDR3 spans 18 amino acids. The germline CDR1 and CDR2 sequences are LGHDT and YNNKEL (reference sequence). V shed 2 bases, J shed 2 bases, and the junction held 13 bases outside the gene matches. CDR3 DNA sequence: TGTGCCAGCAGCCAACCCCACGACAGGGTAAGGTTCACAGATACGCAGTATTTT. This sequence encodes CASSQPHDRVRFTDTQYF.

CDR3 bases: TGTGCCAGCAGCTTAGTGTTCGGGGGGGCCGGCGGGGAGCTGTTTTTT. This codes for CASSLVFGGAGGELFF. This chain joins TRBV7-2 and TRBJ2-2, with TRBD2 matching 8 bases. Germline V gene sequence: CDR1 SGHTA, CDR2 FQGNSA. Germline trimming cut 1 base from V and 7 bases from J; bases unmatched to any gene: 8. The CDR3 sequence is 16 residues long. Looking up the rest from reference TRBV7-2 and TRBJ2-2 gives the full variable domain: GAGVSQSPSNKVTEKGKDVELRCDPISGHTALYWYRQSLGQGLEFLIYFQGNSAPDKSGLPSDRFSAERTGGSVSTLTIQRTQQEDSAVYLCASSLVFGGAGGELFFGEGSRLTVL.

This clone has only one observation. This chain connects TRBV7-2 to TRBJ1-5, with 9 bases aligning to TRBD1. Germline V gene data show CDR1 as SGHTA and CDR2 as FQGNSA. This CDR3 region has 15 residues. Trimming at V came to 4 bases and at J to 6 bases, leaving 7 bases not matched to a gene. The CDR3 loop is CASSSGTGYGQPQHF. DNA for the CDR3: TGTGCCAGCAGCTCCGGGACAGGGTATGGTCAGCCCCAGCATTTT.

This sequence joins TRBV14 and TRBJ1-2; D ambiguous. This CDR3 has 13 amino acids. Trimming took off 2 bases at V and 4 bases at J, with 8 bases between the two ends. CDR1 and CDR2 (germline): SGHDN, FVKESK. In nucleotides, the CDR3 is TGTGCCAGCAGCCAAAGCCGGTTCTATGGCTACACCTTC. It encodes CASSQSRFYGYTF.

The chain couples TRBV6-5 to TRBJ2-4; the D gene is possibly TRBD2 (5 bases). In germline, CDR1 is MNHEY, CDR2 SVGAGI. CDR3 length: 13 residues. V was cut by 8 bases and J by 5 bases, with 13 bases left in between. In DNA form, the CDR3 reads TGTGCCAGCCGAATGGCGGGCCAAAACATTCAGTACTTC. Translated, it gives CASRMAGQNIQYF.

The gene calls are TRBV29-1 and TRBJ1-1, with 10 bases matching TRBD1. The CDR3 is 12 amino acids. The germline gives CDR1 SQVTM, CDR2 ANQGSEA. V lost 7 bases to trimming and J lost 4 bases; unmatched junction nucleotides: 3. The CDR3 DNA is TGCAGCGCCGGGACAGGGGTCACTGAAGCTTTCTTT. Its translation is CSAGTGVTEAFF. Drawing the rest from reference TRBV29-1 and TRBJ1-1, the complete variable domain is SAVISQKPSRDICQRGTSLTIQCQVDSQVTMMFWYRQQPGQSLTLIATANQGSEATYESGFVIDKFPISRPNLTFSTLTVSNMSPEDSSIYLCSAGTGVTEAFFGQGTRLTVV.

The chain carries TRBV9 and TRBJ1-6; D possibly corresponds to TRBD1 (5 bases). CDR1 and CDR2 (germline): SGDLS, YYNGEE. With 4 bases removed from V and 7 bases from J, the gap between germline ends came to 9 bases. This CDR3 region has 13 residues. The CDR3 DNA reads as TGTGCCAGCAGCACGGGACCGAATTCACCCCTCCACTTT. It encodes CASSTGPNSPLHF.

This clone was recorded only once. The CDR3 protein is CSVGTGIVNYGYTF. CDR3 bases: TGCAGCGTTGGCACGGGCATCGTAAACTATGGCTACACCTTC. This chain connects TRBV29-1 to TRBJ1-2; no firm D call. The V gene's germline CDR1 is SQVTM and CDR2 ANQGSEA. With 4 bases removed from V and 2 bases from J, the gap between germline ends came to 14 bases. The CDR3 contains 14 residues.

This clone was seen just once. The chain's CDR3 is CASSLDRVSGAKNIQYF. In DNA, the CDR3 is TGTGCCAGCAGCTTAGATCGGGTTAGCGGTGCCAAAAACATTCAGTACTTC. This rearrangement joins TRBV7-6 to TRBJ2-4; D might be TRBD2 (6 bases). Germline V gene data show CDR1 as SGHVS and CDR2 as FNYEAQ. The CDR3 sequence is 17 residues long. V gave up 1 base and J gave up 1 base, with 14 bases separating them.

This chain links TRBV30 with TRBJ1-1, with D perhaps TRBD1 (5 bases). CDR3 length: 14 residues. Germline V gene lookup returns CDR1 GTSNPN and CDR2 SVGIG (reference sequence). Trimming took 2 bases from V and 4 from J, leaving 14 bases between them. Here the CDR3 reads CAWSPRGGGTEAFF. CDR3 coding DNA: TGTGCCTGGAGTCCACGGGGGGGTGGCACTGAAGCTTTCTTT.

The chain links TRBV30 to TRBJ1-1; no clear D. There are 12 residues in the CDR3. Germline CDR1 and CDR2: GTSNPN and SVGIG (reference sequence). Trimming left V 4 bases short and J 3 bases short, with 9 bases between. CDR3 sequence reads: CAWIGLYTEAFF. The DNA for the CDR3 is TGTGCCTGGATAGGACTTTACACTGAAGCTTTCTTT.

The chain uses TRBV27 and TRBJ2-4; 9 nucleotides match TRBD1. This CDR3 contains 14 residues. Germline lookup yields CDR1 MNHEY and CDR2 SMNVEV (reference sequence). V was clipped by 4 bases and J by 8 bases; unmatched bases: 6. The CDR3 region has the DNA TGTGCCAGCAGTTCGAGACAGGGGGGCGACATTCAGTACTTC. This gives the protein CASSSRQGGDIQYF.

The chain couples TRBV29-1 to TRBJ1-2; no reliable D call. Germline V gene data show CDR1 as SQVTM and CDR2 as ANQGSEA. This CDR3 region has 11 residues. For the CDR3, the DNA is TGCTCCTCCCGAGTTAACTATGGCTACACCTTC. Encoded protein: CSSRVNYGYTF.